This T cell receptor beta chain was sequenced for a study of T cells in Graves' hyperthyroidism and ophthalmopathy. There are 14 residues in the CDR3. V shed 1 base and J shed 7 bases, with 14 bases lying between them. Germline V gene data show CDR1 as SGHTA and CDR2 as FQGNSA. The TCR beta CDR3 regions underwent amplification using RNA transcripts as the source. First-round RT-PCR with HTBI primers amplified the TCR CDR3 region. A single record per CDR3 protein comes from TCRdb applying MiXCR to the multiplex PCR reads. The sample consists of a few hundred thousand distinct CDR3 sequences, more than 12% of them appearing once. As regards this clonotype: Its antigen is not identified.

Study observations and caveats: Most thyroid-expanded clonotypes above 0.001 were also found in blood.

Patients aged 18 to 65 with hyperthyroidism were newly diagnosed, with duration under 2 months. Fresh peripheral blood, around 10 ml of it, supplied the PBMCs. J is TRBJ2-7 and V is TRBV7-2, with a tentative D call TRBD2 (6 bases). The sequence was collected from a woman in her thirties or forties with Graves' hyperthyroidism that later progressed to Graves' ophthalmopathy. The sequencing sample was made of blood. The CDR3 DNA reads as TGTGCCAGCAGCTTAGGGCGGGGTTCAAGGGAGCAGTACTTC. Protein product: CASSLGRGSREQYF.